Below are 8 T cell receptor beta chains sequenced from a single sample in a study of PD-L1 blockade in urothelial cancer. The protocol was immunoSEQ multiplex PCR, while the TCRdb copy is restricted to in-frame clones and leaves out a portion. Among nearly 45,000 clones, approximately 91% were seen once, and the ten largest hold 20% to 25%. Time point described: pretreatment peripheral blood. The starting material was PBMCs, obtained around atezolizumab (anti-PD-L1) treatment. The source is a donor aged 40 or older with urothelial cancer.

V gene TRBV7-9 combines with J gene TRBJ1-2, with D maybe TRBD1 (6 bases). V was clipped by 5 bases and J by 4 bases, with 17 bases between them. Germline values: CDR1 SEHNR, CDR2 FQNEAQ (reference sequence). The CDR3 spans 15 residues. The CDR3 reads CASSPGQGPRYGYTF. The CDR3 DNA follows: TGTGCCAGCAGCCCCGGTCAGGGGCCCCGCTATGGCTACACCTTC.

The DNA for the CDR3 is TGTGCCAGCAGAGAAACACCGACTAGCTGGGGTGAGCAGTTCTTC. It codes for CASRETPTSWGEQFF. The rearrangement uses TRBV5-8 and TRBJ2-1; 7 bases are shared with TRBD2. CDR3 length: 15 amino acids. Germline CDR1 SGHTS, CDR2 YDEGEE. The V segment lost 5 bases and the J segment 9 bases; nucleotides outside the gene matches: 14.

The V call is TRBV2, the J call TRBJ2-1; the match to TRBD2 covers 8 bases. Germline CDR1 reads SNHLY; CDR2 reads FYNNEI. The J segment lost 3 bases and the V segment lost 6 bases, leaving 4 bases of the junction unmatched. The CDR3 covers 14 residues. CDR3 sequence: CASRPGLDYNEQFF. CDR3 nucleotides: TGTGCCAGCAGACCGGGACTAGACTACAATGAGCAGTTCTTC.

The chain joins TRBV7-2 to TRBJ1-5; 10 bases are a match to TRBD1. The CDR3 consists of 15 residues. Germline V gives CDR1 SGHTA, CDR2 FQGNSA. V was clipped by 1 base and J by 7 bases; unmatched bases: 4. The chain's CDR3 is CASSLGDRGWQPQHF. The CDR3 coding sequence is TGTGCCAGCAGCTTAGGGGACAGGGGTTGGCAGCCCCAGCATTTT.

This clone was seen only once. The CDR3 here is CASAGTSGSETQYF. CDR3 coding DNA: TGTGCCTCCGCCGGGACTAGCGGGAGTGAGACCCAGTACTTC. The genes are TRBV30 and TRBJ2-5; 14 bases align to TRBD2. In germline, CDR1 is GTSNPN, CDR2 SVGIG (reference sequence). V shed 7 bases, J shed 5 bases, and the junction held 6 bases outside the gene matches. There are 14 residues in the CDR3.

The V gene is TRBV2, the J gene TRBJ2-7; tentatively, D is TRBD2 (7 bases). Germline lookup yields CDR1 SNHLY and CDR2 FYNNEI. CDR3 length: 15 residues. Trimming cost V 2 bases and J 3 bases, with 14 bases left between them. The CDR3: CASSEWGGRNYEQYF. Here the CDR3 DNA reads TGTGCCAGCAGTGAATGGGGGGGCAGGAACTACGAGCAGTACTTC.

There are a few counts of this clone. This chain connects TRBV29-1 to TRBJ1-2, with 7 bases matching TRBD1. V was clipped by 5 bases and J by 2 bases; unmatched bases: 5. The germline CDR1 and CDR2 sequences are SQVTM and ANQGSEA. This CDR3 has 13 amino acids. Here the CDR3 reads CSVRQGPNYGYTF. In DNA, the CDR3 is TGCAGCGTTCGACAGGGACCCAACTATGGCTACACCTTC.

This clone was detected only once. V is TRBV7-3 and J is TRBJ2-7; 13 bases match TRBD2. V lost 5 bases to trimming and J lost 2 bases; unmatched junction nucleotides: 15. The length of the CDR3 is 19 residues. Germline-derived CDR1 and CDR2 are SGHTA and FQGTGA. DNA for the CDR3: TGTGCCAGCAGCGCCCGGACTAGCGGGAGCGTTCCCCAAACCTACGAGCAGTACTTC. Protein: CASSARTSGSVPQTYEQYF.